This T cell receptor beta chain was found in a study of T-cell reconstitution after alpha-beta-depleted transplantation in children. This clonotype was detected many times. Its antigen is unknown. Whole-study findings and limits: Recipient T cells and thymic progenitors that survived gave rise to the high TCRbeta diversity observed at day 60 in some patients. After transplant, at about two months, alpha-beta T cells were reportedly derived from several hundred expanded graft clones. T-cell counts and diversity were attributed mostly to newly produced T cells one year after transplant.

Germline V gene sequence: CDR1 SGDLS, CDR2 YYNGEE. V lost 4 bases and J lost 2; bases outside the gene matches: 2. The CDR3 has 13 amino acids. Preparation of the TCRbeta library involved a method that used unique molecular identifiers. MiXCR was run by TCRdb on the PCR reads, yielding one entry per CDR3 protein. This sample has 140,000 to 150,000 distinct CDR3 sequences, with about 9% found just once. The chain employs TRBV9 and TRBJ1-2; 7 nucleotides match TRBD1. The source of this sequence is a female patient between 2 and 15 years old who had a stem cell transplant for congenital amegakaryocytic thrombocytopenia, so the T cells may come from the graft donor. The material sequenced was PBMCs, mostly from graft donor cells, taken 180 days after TCRalphabeta/CD19-depleted stem cell transplant. The CDR3 sequence is CASSPTGNYGYTF. The CDR3 DNA reads TGTGCCAGCAGCCCGACAGGGAACTATGGCTACACCTTC.